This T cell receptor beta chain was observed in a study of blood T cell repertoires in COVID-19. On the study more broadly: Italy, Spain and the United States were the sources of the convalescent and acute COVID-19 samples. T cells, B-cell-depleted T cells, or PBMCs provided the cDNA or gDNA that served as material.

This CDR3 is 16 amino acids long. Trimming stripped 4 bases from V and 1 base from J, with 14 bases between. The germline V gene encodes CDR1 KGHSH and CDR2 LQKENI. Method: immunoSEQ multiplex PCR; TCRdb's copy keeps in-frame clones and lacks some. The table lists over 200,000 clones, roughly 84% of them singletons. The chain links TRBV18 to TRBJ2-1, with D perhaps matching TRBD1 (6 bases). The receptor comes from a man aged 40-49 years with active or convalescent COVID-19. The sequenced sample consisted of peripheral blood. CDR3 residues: CASSRNRDMSYNEQFF. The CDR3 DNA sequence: TGTGCCAGCTCACGCAACAGGGATATGTCCTACAATGAGCAGTTCTTC. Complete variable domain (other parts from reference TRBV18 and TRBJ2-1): NAGVMQNPRHLVRRRGQEARLRCSPMKGHSHVYWYRQLPEEGLKFMVYLQKENIIDESGMPKERFSAEFPKEGPSILRIQQVVRGDSAAYFCASSRNRDMSYNEQFFGPGTRLTVL.